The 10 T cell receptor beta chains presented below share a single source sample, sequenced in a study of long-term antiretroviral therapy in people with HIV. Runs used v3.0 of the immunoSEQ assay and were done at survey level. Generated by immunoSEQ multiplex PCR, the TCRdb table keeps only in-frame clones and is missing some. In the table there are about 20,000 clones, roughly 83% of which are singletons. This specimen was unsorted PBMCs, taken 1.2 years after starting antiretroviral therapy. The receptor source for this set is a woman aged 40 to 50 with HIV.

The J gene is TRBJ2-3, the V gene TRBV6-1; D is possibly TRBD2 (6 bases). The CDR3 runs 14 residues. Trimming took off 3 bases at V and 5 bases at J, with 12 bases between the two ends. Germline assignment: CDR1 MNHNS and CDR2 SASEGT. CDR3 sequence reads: CASSDPGRIDTQYF. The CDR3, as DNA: TGTGCCAGCAGTGACCCGGGGAGGATAGATACGCAGTATTTT.

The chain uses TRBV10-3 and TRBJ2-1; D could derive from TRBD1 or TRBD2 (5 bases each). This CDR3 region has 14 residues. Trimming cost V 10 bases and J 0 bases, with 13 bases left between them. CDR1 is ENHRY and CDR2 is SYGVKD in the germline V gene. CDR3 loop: CATGQQGSYNEQFF. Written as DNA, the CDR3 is TGTGCCACGGGGCAGCAGGGCTCCTACAATGAGCAGTTCTTC.

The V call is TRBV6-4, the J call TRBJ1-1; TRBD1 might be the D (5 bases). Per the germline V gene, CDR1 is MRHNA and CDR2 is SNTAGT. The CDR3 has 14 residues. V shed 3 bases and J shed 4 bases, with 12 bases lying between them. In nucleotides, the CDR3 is TGTGCCAGCAGTGAATCCGGGACGGGCACTGAAGCTTTCTTT. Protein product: CASSESGTGTEAFF.

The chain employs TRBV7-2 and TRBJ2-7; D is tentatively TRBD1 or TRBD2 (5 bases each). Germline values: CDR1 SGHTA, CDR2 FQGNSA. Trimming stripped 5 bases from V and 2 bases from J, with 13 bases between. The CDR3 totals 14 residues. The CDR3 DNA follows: TGTGCCAGCAGCCCGTCGGGGCTAACCTACGAGCAGTACTTC. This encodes CASSPSGLTYEQYF.

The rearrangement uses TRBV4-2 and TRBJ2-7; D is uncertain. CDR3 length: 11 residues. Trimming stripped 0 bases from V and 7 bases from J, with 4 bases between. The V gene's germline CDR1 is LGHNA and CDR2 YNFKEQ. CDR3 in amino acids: CASSQDPEQYF. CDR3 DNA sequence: TGTGCCAGCAGCCAAGACCCAGAGCAGTACTTC.

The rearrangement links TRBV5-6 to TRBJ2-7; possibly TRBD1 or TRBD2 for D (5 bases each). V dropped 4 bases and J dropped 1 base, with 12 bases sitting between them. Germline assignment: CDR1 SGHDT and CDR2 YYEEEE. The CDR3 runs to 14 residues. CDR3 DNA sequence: TGTGCCAGCAGCCCCGGGGCAGGGTCCTACGAGCAGTACTTC. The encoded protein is CASSPGAGSYEQYF.

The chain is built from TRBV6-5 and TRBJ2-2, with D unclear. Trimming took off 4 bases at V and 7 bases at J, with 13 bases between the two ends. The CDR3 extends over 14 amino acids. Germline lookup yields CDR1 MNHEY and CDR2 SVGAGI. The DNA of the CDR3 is TGTGCCAGCAGTTCCCCTTGGGTGAACGGGGAGCTGTTTTTT. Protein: CASSSPWVNGELFF.

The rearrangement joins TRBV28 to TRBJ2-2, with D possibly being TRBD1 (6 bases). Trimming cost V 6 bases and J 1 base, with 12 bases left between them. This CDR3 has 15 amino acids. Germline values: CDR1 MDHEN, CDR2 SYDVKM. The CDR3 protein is CASRHRDLNTGELFF. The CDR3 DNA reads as TGTGCCAGCAGACACAGGGATTTGAACACCGGGGAGCTGTTTTTT.

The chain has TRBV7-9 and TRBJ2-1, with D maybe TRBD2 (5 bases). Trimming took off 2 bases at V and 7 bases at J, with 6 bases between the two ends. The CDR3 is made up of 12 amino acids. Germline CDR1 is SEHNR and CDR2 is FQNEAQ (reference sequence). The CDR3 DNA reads TGTGCCAGCAGCTTATCGGGGAATGAGCAGTTCTTC. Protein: CASSLSGNEQFF.

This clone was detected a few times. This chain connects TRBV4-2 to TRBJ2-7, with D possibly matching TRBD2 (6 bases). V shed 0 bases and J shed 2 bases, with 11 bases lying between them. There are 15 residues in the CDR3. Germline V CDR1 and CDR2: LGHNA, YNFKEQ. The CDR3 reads CASSQESAGPYEQYF. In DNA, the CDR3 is TGTGCCAGCAGCCAAGAAAGCGCGGGGCCCTACGAGCAGTACTTC.